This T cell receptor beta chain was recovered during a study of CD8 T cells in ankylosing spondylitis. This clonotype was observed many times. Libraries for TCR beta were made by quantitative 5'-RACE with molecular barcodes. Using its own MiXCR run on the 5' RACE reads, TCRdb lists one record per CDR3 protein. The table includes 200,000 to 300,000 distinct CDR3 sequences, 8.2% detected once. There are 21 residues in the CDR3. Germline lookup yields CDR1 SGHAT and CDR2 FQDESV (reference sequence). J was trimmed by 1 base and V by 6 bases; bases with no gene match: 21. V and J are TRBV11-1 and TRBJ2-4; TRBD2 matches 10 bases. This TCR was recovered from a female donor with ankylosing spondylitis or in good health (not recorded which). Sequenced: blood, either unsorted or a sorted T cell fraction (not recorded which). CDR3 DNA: TGTGCCAGCAGTCATCCACGCCGGACTAGCGGACTTGTGAGGGCCAAAAACATTCAGTACTTC. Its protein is CASSHPRRTSGLVRAKNIQYF.